A selection of T cell receptor beta chains follows, all from one sample in a study of a mutant IDH1 vaccine in newly diagnosed glioma. Data came from immunoSEQ multiplex PCR; TCRdb stores just in-frame clones and leaves some out. The sample lists about 54,000 clones, 83% occurring once. Their antigen targets remain unknown. Sequencing used PBMCs, obtained from a glioma patient whose treatment included an IDH1 peptide vaccine. The receptors come from a woman between 45 and 60 years old with glioma. CDR3s include the opening cysteine and the closing phenylalanine or tryptophan. D genes are given only for firm matches. Expanded clones are given a class, and other clones once, few, many or no size at all.

CDR3 protein,CDR3 DNA,J gene,D gene,V gene,clone size
CASTQGGTRFGTEAFF,TGTGCCAGCACCCAAGGTGGGACGAGATTCGGCACTGAAGCTTTCTTT,TRBJ1-1,-,TRBV28,-
CASRDGQGGLGYTF,TGTGCCAGCAGAGACGGACAGGGGGGTCTGGGCTACACCTTC,TRBJ1-2,TRBD1,TRBV7-9,-
CASSTGNPNYGYTF,TGCGCCAGCAGCACAGGGAACCCTAACTATGGCTACACCTTC,TRBJ1-2,-,TRBV5-1,-
CASSSASRGLDGYTF,TGTGCCAGCAGCTCCGCGTCGAGGGGGTTGGATGGCTACACCTTC,TRBJ1-2,-,TRBV7-2,-
CASSQDGLYTGELFF,TGCGCCAGCAGCCAAGACGGGCTGTACACCGGGGAGCTGTTTTTT,TRBJ2-2,-,TRBV4-1,-
CASSPGEQYF,TGTGCCAGCAGCCCGGGGGAGCAGTACTTC,TRBJ2-7,-,TRBV6-4,-
CASSLGQGAEAFF,TGTGCCAGCAGCCTAGGCCAGGGGGCTGAAGCTTTCTTT,TRBJ1-1,TRBD1,TRBV6-5,-
CASSSGQGYEQYF,TGTGCCAGTAGTAGCGGACAGGGCTACGAGCAGTACTTC,TRBJ2-7,TRBD1,TRBV19,-
CAWSDPPPRTILEQYF,TGTGCCTGGAGTGACCCCCCTCCCAGGACGATACTTGAGCAGTACTTC,TRBJ2-7,-,TRBV30,-
CASSFHTTGGYTF,TGTGCCAGCAGCTTTCATACTACAGGTGGCTACACCTTC,TRBJ1-2,-,TRBV7-2,-
CASSHGGGSINEQYF,TGCGCCAGCAGCCACGGTGGCGGGTCCATCAACGAGCAGTACTTC,TRBJ2-7,-,TRBV5-1,few
CASSPGQGLYYGYTF,TGTGCCAGTAGTCCGGGACAGGGCCTATACTATGGCTACACCTTC,TRBJ1-2,TRBD1,TRBV19,-
CATYRGEAFF,TGTGCCACCTACAGGGGTGAAGCTTTCTTT,TRBJ1-1,TRBD1,TRBV6-5,few
CAISEPPGQGLSNQPQHF,TGTGCCATCAGTGAGCCCCCGGGACAGGGATTAAGCAATCAGCCCCAGCATTTT,TRBJ1-5,TRBD1,TRBV10-3,-
CAWSVPASFIDTQYF,TGTGCCTGGAGTGTACCGGCTAGCTTTATAGATACGCAGTATTTT,TRBJ2-3,-,TRBV30,-
CASSQRQGGNQPQHF,TGTGCCAGCAGCCAGAGACAGGGGGGCAATCAGCCCCAGCATTTT,TRBJ1-5,TRBD1,TRBV7-8,-
CASGLARSGELFF,TGTGCTAGTGGTTTGGCGAGGTCCGGGGAGCTGTTTTTT,TRBJ2-2,-,TRBV12-5,-
CASSLGPQRIGRDTEAFF,TGCGCCAGCAGCTTGGGGCCCCAGCGAATAGGTAGGGACACTGAAGCTTTCTTT,TRBJ1-1,-,TRBV5-1,-
CASSLGSAGGGETQYF,TGTGCCAGCAGCTTAGGATCAGCGGGGGGTGGAGAGACCCAGTACTTC,TRBJ2-5,TRBD2,TRBV13,-
CASSLEVNQPQHF,TGTGCCAGCAGTTTAGAGGTTAATCAGCCCCAGCATTTT,TRBJ1-5,-,TRBV27,-
CASSEKGDPYSNQPQHF,TGTGCCAGCAGTGAGAAGGGTGACCCTTATAGCAATCAGCCCCAGCATTTT,TRBJ1-5,-,TRBV2,-
CASSFAGTGGYEQYF,TGTGCCAGCAGCTTCGCCGGGACAGGAGGATACGAGCAGTACTTC,TRBJ2-7,TRBD1,TRBV7-6,-
CASSLSQGYTGEQFF,TGTGCCAGCAGCTTGAGTCAGGGGTACACTGGTGAGCAGTTCTTC,TRBJ2-1,-,TRBV5-4,-
CASSLSPGGTEAFF,TGTGCCAGCAGTTTATCCCCAGGGGGGACTGAAGCTTTCTTT,TRBJ1-1,TRBD1,TRBV27,few
CASSLGQPKSNQPQHF,TGTGCCAGCAGCCTAGGACAGCCCAAAAGCAATCAGCCCCAGCATTTT,TRBJ1-5,-,TRBV5-8,-
CASSAARDSYEQYF,TGTGCCAGCAGCGCGGCCAGGGACTCCTACGAGCAGTACTTC,TRBJ2-7,-,TRBV5-4,-
CAWRAGQGPNQPQHF,TGTGCCTGGAGGGCCGGGCAGGGGCCGAATCAGCCCCAGCATTTT,TRBJ1-5,-,TRBV30,-
CASSQAPDNEQFF,TGCGCCAGCAGCCAGGCCCCAGACAATGAGCAGTTCTTC,TRBJ2-1,-,TRBV4-3,-
CASSPGPRNSYNEQFF,TGTGCCAGCTCACCTGGGCCCCGTAACTCCTACAATGAGCAGTTCTTC,TRBJ2-1,-,TRBV18,-
CASSQTGTSRSKQYF,TGCGCCAGCAGCCAAACCGGGACTAGCCGTAGTAAGCAGTACTTC,TRBJ2-7,TRBD2,TRBV4-1,-
CASSKGGAGESSYEQYF,TGTGCCAGCAGCAAGGGGGGAGCGGGGGAGAGCTCCTACGAGCAGTACTTC,TRBJ2-7,-,TRBV21-1,-
CASSSLLAGGPGTQYF,TGTGCCAGCAGCTCCTTACTAGCGGGGGGGCCCGGGACCCAGTACTTC,TRBJ2-5,TRBD2,TRBV13,-
CASRSGQAANYGYTF,TGTGCCAGCAGATCAGGACAGGCCGCTAACTATGGCTACACCTTC,TRBJ1-2,TRBD1,TRBV27,-
CASSREAGGQETQYF,TGTGCCAGCAGCCGGGAAGCGGGGGGCCAAGAGACCCAGTACTTC,TRBJ2-5,TRBD2,TRBV2,once
CASSQVSGSRQTQYF,TGCGCCAGCAGCCAAGTATCGGGGAGCAGGCAGACCCAGTACTTC,TRBJ2-5,-,TRBV4-1,once
CASSQVGERLAGGWYEQFF,TGTGCCAGCAGCCAAGTGGGGGAGAGACTAGCGGGGGGGTGGTATGAGCAGTTCTTC,TRBJ2-1,TRBD2,TRBV4-2,once
CAWRGGSGANSPLHF,TGTGCCTGGAGGGGGGGGTCAGGGGCCAATTCACCCCTCCACTTT,TRBJ1-6,-,TRBV30,-
CATRAPPATGELFF,TGTGCCACTAGGGCCCCCCCCGCCACCGGGGAGCTGTTTTTT,TRBJ2-2,-,TRBV25-1,-
CSVVDRSNTEAFF,TGCAGCGTTGTCGACAGGTCCAACACTGAAGCTTTCTTT,TRBJ1-1,-,TRBV29-1,-
CASSPGTGNTEAFF,TGTGCCAGCAGCCCCGGGACAGGGAACACTGAAGCTTTCTTT,TRBJ1-1,TRBD1,TRBV9,-
CASSLSPSYEQYF,TGTGCCAGCAGTTTATCGCCCAGCTACGAGCAGTACTTC,TRBJ2-7,-,TRBV27,-
CASSLDRTQETQYF,TGTGCCAGCAGCTTAGACAGAACACAAGAGACCCAGTACTTC,TRBJ2-5,-,TRBV7-2,-
CASSPHRDLGSPLHF,TGTGCCAGCAGCCCTCACAGGGACTTAGGGTCACCCCTCCACTTT,TRBJ1-6,-,TRBV7-9,-
CASSLGQVISYEQYF,TGTGCCAGCAGCTTAGGACAGGTGATCTCCTACGAGCAGTACTTC,TRBJ2-7,-,TRBV7-8,-
CASTEMNTEAFF,TGTGCCAGCACAGAAATGAACACTGAAGCTTTCTTT,TRBJ1-1,-,TRBV14,-
CASSGSNQPQHF,TGTGCCAGCAGTGGGAGCAATCAGCCCCAGCATTTT,TRBJ1-5,-,TRBV11-3,-
CASSDSGGVINTGELFF,TGTGCCAGCAGTGACTCTGGAGGGGTAATTAACACCGGGGAGCTGTTTTTT,TRBJ2-2,-,TRBV6-4,-
CASSLTGTGSEAFF,TGCGCCAGCAGCTTGACCGGGACAGGGTCTGAAGCTTTCTTT,TRBJ1-1,TRBD1,TRBV5-1,-
CASNPQGVESPLHF,TGTGCCAGCAACCCACAGGGGGTTGAATCACCCCTCCACTTT,TRBJ1-6,TRBD1,TRBV6-1,-
CASSERGDFETQYF,TGTGCCAGCAGTGAAAGGGGGGACTTCGAGACCCAGTACTTC,TRBJ2-5,-,TRBV6-1,-
CASSHHDSLGNEKLFF,TGTGCCAGCAGCCATCATGACAGCCTGGGGAATGAAAAACTGTTTTTT,TRBJ1-4,-,TRBV7-8,-
CASSPGLGGGDNEQFF,TGCGCCAGCAGCCCTGGGCTAGGGGGGGGAGACAATGAGCAGTTCTTC,TRBJ2-1,-,TRBV5-1,-
CASSQDRVYTGELFF,TGCGCCAGCAGCCAAGACAGGGTATACACCGGGGAGCTGTTTTTT,TRBJ2-2,-,TRBV4-1,few
CASSFSGPTDTQYF,TGTGCCAGCAGCTTCTCCGGGCCTACAGATACGCAGTATTTT,TRBJ2-3,-,TRBV11-3,-
CASSFGGEQFF,TGTGCCAGCAGCTTTGGGGGTGAGCAGTTCTTC,TRBJ2-1,-,TRBV12-1,-
CASSLGGIPYEQYF,TGTGCCAGCAGCTTAGGCGGAATTCCCTACGAGCAGTACTTC,TRBJ2-7,-,TRBV11-2,-
CASSTSLGTSGSHARETQYF,TGCGCCAGCTCGACTAGTCTCGGGACTAGCGGGAGCCACGCTAGGGAGACCCAGTACTTC,TRBJ2-5,TRBD2,TRBV10-1,once
CASSFDRGSGAFF,TGTGCCAGCAGTTTTGACAGGGGAAGTGGAGCTTTCTTT,TRBJ1-1,TRBD1,TRBV7-9,-
CASSPPPGHRINQPQHF,TGCGCCAGCAGTCCCCCGCCGGGACATAGGATCAATCAGCCCCAGCATTTT,TRBJ1-5,-,TRBV4-1,-
CASPAYQPQHF,TGTGCCAGCCCAGCGTATCAGCCCCAGCATTTT,TRBJ1-5,-,TRBV9,few